This T cell receptor (beta chain) was recovered during a study of T cell repertoires and Cas9 in healthy adults. Whole-study findings and limits: Reportedly, SpCas9-reactive effector T cell proliferation and function were mitigated by SpCas9-reactive Tregs in vitro.

Clones were sequenced by immunoSEQ multiplex PCR, and TCRdb holds only the in-frame ones, with some missing. The sample gives approximately 21,000 clones, around nine tenths of which show up once; 0.6% to 0.8% is in the top ten. Details on this clone: Its antigen is unknown.

The germline gives CDR1 SEHNR, CDR2 FQNEAQ (reference sequence). The CDR3 totals 16 residues. V was cut by 1 base and J by 0 bases, with 9 bases left in between. The source material was CD4+ effector T cells (CD127+, CD25-, CD137-, CD154-) from PBMCs; culture status not recorded. The clonotype comes from a human donor in good health. This chain joins TRBV7-9 and TRBJ1-4; tentative D call: TRBD1 (5 bases). The CDR3 nucleotides are TGTGCCAGCAGCTTAGGACAGACAGCAACTAATGAAAAACTGTTTTTT. Translating gives CASSLGQTATNEKLFF.